The sequence of this T cell receptor beta chain was determined in a study of beta chain features in type 1 diabetes. Since all of the isolated RNA was reverse transcribed, expressed TCRB transcripts were what got sequenced. Only in-frame clones appear in the TCRdb table, and some are missing; sequencing was by immunoSEQ multiplex PCR. Among hundreds of thousands of clones listed, less than 20% were seen once. This clone appeared a few times. Its antigen is still unknown. Germline CDR1 is KGHSH and CDR2 is LQKENI. V was cut by 1 base and J by 4 bases, with 10 bases left in between. The CDR3 spans 14 residues. Broader study findings: People with Type 1 diabetes carried modestly yet significantly shorter TCRB CDR3s in all four CD4+ subsets.

Averaging about 116 mL, one heparinised blood draw came from each individual donor. Cells sorted by CD45RO/CCR7/CD25/CD127/CD95/CD27 comprised CD4+ naive, central memory, regulatory and stem cell-like memory cells. The V and J genes are TRBV18 and TRBJ1-2, with no clear D. The sequence came from a man between 18 and 35 years old in good health. Sequenced material: naive CD4+ T cells from blood. Here the CDR3 reads CASSPLLTTYGYTF. CDR3 coding DNA: TGTGCCAGCTCACCACTATTAACTACCTATGGCTACACCTTC.